This TCR beta chain was profiled in a study of cytomegalovirus exposure and HLA in healthy donors. On the study more broadly: Earlier, 150 million to 200 million T cells were analyzed, and over 95 million unique TCR beta sequences were found among them. Roughly 85 million unique TCRs from HLA-typed donors made up an early data release. General study findings and limits: 164 TCR beta chains were listed as cytomegalovirus-associated. Fewer than 20,000 TCR beta sequences were associated with HLA alleles at 0.05 false discovery rate in a later analysis.

PCR primers comprised 60 Vbeta and 13 Jbeta primers. Data came from immunoSEQ multiplex PCR; TCRdb stores just in-frame clones and leaves some out. The data contain approximately 160,000 clones, 75% to 85% of them singletons. On this clone: Its cognate antigen is unknown.

V gave up 1 base and J gave up 0 bases, with 29 bases separating them. The CDR3 covers 22 residues. Germline assignment: CDR1 SGHRS and CDR2 YFSETQ. The sample consisted of PBMCs. The chain employs TRBV5-1 and TRBJ2-1; possible D gene TRBD2, 6 bases. This receptor was taken from a man under 40 in good health and CMV-seropositive. The CDR3 nucleotides read TGCGCCAGCAGCTTGCCCCGGCCTTGGCGGGGCACACCCACCCGCTCCTACAATGAGCAGTTCTTC. Amino acids: CASSLPRPWRGTPTRSYNEQFF.